These 5 T cell receptor beta chains were all obtained from the same sample, sequenced in a study of neurological immune-mediated disorders. TCRdb analysed the 5' RACE reads with MiXCR anew, one entry per CDR3 protein. Among 50,000 to 80,000 distinct CDR3 sequences listed, 3.5% to 5.5% were seen once. The sequencing sample was made of PBMCs. The receptor source for this set is a man aged 25-45 years with multiple sclerosis.

The gene calls are TRBV5-8 and TRBJ1-1; D is unclear. Trimming removed 0 bases from V and 1 base from J, with 13 bases in between. CDR1 SGHTS and CDR2 YDEGEE come from the germline V gene. The CDR3 runs 16 residues. For the CDR3, the DNA is TGTGCCAGCAGCTTGGAAGGTTCCTTGGCGAACACTGAAGCTTTCTTT. Translating gives CASSLEGSLANTEAFF.

This clonotype has a count of ten or more. The V call is TRBV15, the J call TRBJ1-5, with TRBD1 as a possible D gene (5 bases). Germline CDR1 reads LNHNV; CDR2 reads YYDKDF (reference sequence). The V gene lost 3 bases and the J gene lost 1 base, with 10 bases spanning the gap. The CDR3 extends over 15 amino acids. CDR3 sequence: CATSSQGGSNQPQHF. DNA for the CDR3: TGTGCCACCAGCAGTCAGGGTGGCAGCAATCAGCCCCAGCATTTT.

By frequency in the sample, this clonotype is medium-sized (0.01 to 0.1%). This chain joins TRBV3-1 and TRBJ1-2; D is perhaps TRBD1 (6 bases). There are 12 residues in the CDR3. Trimming cost V 8 bases and J 4 bases, with 11 bases left between them. Germline CDR1 LGHDT, CDR2 YNNKEL (reference sequence). CDR3 DNA: TGTGCCAGCGCACAGGGAAGCTATGGCTACACCTTC. Amino acid sequence: CASAQGSYGYTF.

About this clonotype itself: One base away lies a much larger clone, so this may be a sequencing read error. V is TRBV20-1 and J is TRBJ2-7; D not resolved. V was pared by 6 bases and J by 2 bases, with 14 bases between. The CDR3 contains 13 residues. Germline V gene lookup returns CDR1 DFQATT and CDR2 SNEGSKA (reference sequence). CDR3 sequence reads: CSATKGQTYEQYF. The CDR3 bases are TGCAGTGCGACGAAAGGGCAGACCTACGAGCAGTACTTC.

The sample holds many counts of this clonotype. J is TRBJ2-7 and V is TRBV24-1; 9 positions match TRBD1. J lost 2 bases, V lost 7 bases, and 5 bases had no gene match. The CDR3 extends over 14 amino acids. Germline CDR1 is KGHDR and CDR2 is SFDVKD. The CDR3 reads CATSRDRAPYEQYF. CDR3 nucleotides: TGTGCCACCAGCCGGGACAGGGCCCCCTACGAGCAGTACTTC.